A selection of T cell receptor beta chains follows, all from one sample in a study of T cells in Graves' hyperthyroidism and ophthalmopathy. TCRdb itself ran the multiplex PCR reads through MiXCR, one entry per CDR3 protein. The sample comprises 350,000 to 400,000 distinct CDR3 sequences, about a fifth of which are singletons, and about 3.7% rests with the top ten. The sequenced sample was blood. These TCRs come from a woman between 18 and 30 years old with Graves' hyperthyroidism. Both conserved end residues are part of each CDR3. Each record gives: V gene, clone size, J gene, D gene, CDR3 protein, CDR3 DNA. The D gene is left open where the match is weak. Only some rows state a clone size, as once, few, many or a class for expanded clones.

V: TRBV25-1; size: many; J: TRBJ2-2; D: .; CDR3: CASSAGRDTGELFF; DNA: TGTGCCAGCAGTGCGGGCAGAGACACCGGGGAGCTGTTTTTT
V: TRBV20-1; size: .; J: TRBJ1-1; D: .; CDR3: CSAPDTAEAFF; DNA: TGCAGTGCTCCCGACACGGCTGAAGCTTTCTTT
V: TRBV4-2; size: few; J: TRBJ1-2; D: .; CDR3: CASSQEVRYFGYTF; DNA: TGTGCCAGCAGCCAAGAAGTCAGATATTTCGGCTACACCTTC
V: TRBV11-1; size: many; J: TRBJ2-5; D: .; CDR3: CASSSDLHMAQYF; DNA: TGTGCCAGCAGCTCGGACCTGCATATGGCCCAGTACTTC
V: TRBV3-1; size: .; J: TRBJ2-2; D: TRBD2; CDR3: CASRPLTSEVTGELFF; DNA: TGTGCCAGCAGGCCACTTACTAGCGAGGTCACCGGGGAGCTGTTTTTT
V: TRBV4-2; size: few; J: TRBJ2-5; D: TRBD2; CDR3: CASSQAAGTQETQYF; DNA: TGTGCCAGCAGCCAAGCAGCGGGGACCCAAGAGACCCAGTACTTC
V: TRBV3-1; size: .; J: TRBJ1-2; D: .; CDR3: CASSPGLLRMANYGYTF; DNA: TGTGCCAGCAGCCCTGGATTGTTACGTATGGCTAACTATGGCTACACCTTC
V: TRBV7-8; size: .; J: TRBJ1-1; D: .; CDR3: CASSSGGWGLNTEAFF; DNA: TGTGCCAGCAGCTCCGGAGGGTGGGGGTTGAACACTGAAGCTTTCTTT
V: TRBV6-2/TRBV6-3; size: many; J: TRBJ2-7; D: TRBD2; CDR3: CASTPAGGGSPEQYF; DNA: TGTGCCAGCACTCCCGCCGGGGGGGGCTCCCCCGAGCAGTACTTC
V: TRBV29-1; size: few; J: TRBJ2-5; D: .; CDR3: CSVADLPTQETQYF; DNA: TGCAGCGTCGCGGACCTCCCCACCCAAGAGACCCAGTACTTC
V: TRBV6-1; size: many; J: TRBJ1-1; D: .; CDR3: CASSVNTEAFF; DNA: TGTGCCAGCAGTGTAAACACTGAAGCTTTCTTT
V: TRBV12-3/TRBV12-4; size: many; J: TRBJ2-5; D: .; CDR3: CASSFGVPETQYF; DNA: TGTGCCAGCAGTTTTGGTGTACCAGAGACCCAGTACTTC
V: TRBV27; size: many; J: TRBJ1-1; D: .; CDR3: CASSPWAGRGNTEAFF; DNA: TGTGCCAGCAGTCCATGGGCGGGCCGGGGGAACACTGAAGCTTTCTTT
V: TRBV18; size: .; J: TRBJ2-2; D: TRBD2; CDR3: CASSPPQRGSNTGELFF; DNA: TGTGCCAGCTCGCCTCCCCAGCGGGGGTCGAACACCGGGGAGCTGTTTTTT
V: TRBV20-1; size: .; J: TRBJ2-5; D: TRBD1; CDR3: CSAGQVEAETQYF; DNA: TGCAGTGCCGGACAGGTGGAGGCGGAGACCCAGTACTTC
V: TRBV6-1; size: .; J: TRBJ2-7; D: TRBD1; CDR3: CASSEERTGFWEQYF; DNA: TGTGCCAGCAGTGAAGAAAGGACAGGGTTCTGGGAGCAGTACTTC
V: TRBV12-3/TRBV12-4; size: many; J: TRBJ1-2; D: .; CDR3: CASSLAVRTYGYTF; DNA: TGTGCCAGCAGTTTAGCAGTCAGGACCTATGGCTACACCTTC
V: TRBV6-2/TRBV6-3; size: .; J: TRBJ2-1; D: .; CDR3: CASSLNNNNNEQFF; DNA: TGTGCCAGCAGTTTAAACAACAACAACAATGAGCAGTTCTTC
V: TRBV30; size: many; J: TRBJ1-3; D: .; CDR3: CAWSVNEGNTIYF; DNA: TGTGCCTGGAGTGTAAACGAAGGAAACACCATATATTTT
V: TRBV7-8; size: many; J: TRBJ1-5; D: .; CDR3: CASRTHSNQPQHF; DNA: TGTGCCAGCCGAACTCATAGCAATCAGCCCCAGCATTTT
V: TRBV6-1; size: .; J: TRBJ1-2; D: .; CDR3: CASSELWGVGGYTF; DNA: TGTGCCAGCAGTGAATTGTGGGGAGTTGGTGGCTACACCTTC
V: TRBV20-1; size: .; J: TRBJ2-3; D: .; CDR3: CSATGDRKGGPTDTQYF; DNA: TGCAGTGCCACGGGGGATCGCAAGGGGGGGCCAACGGATACGCAGTATTTT
V: TRBV7-2; size: many; J: TRBJ1-5; D: .; CDR3: CASSEDIYSNQPQHF; DNA: TGTGCCAGCAGCGAAGACATTTATAGCAATCAGCCCCAGCATTTT
V: TRBV6-1; size: many; J: TRBJ1-5; D: TRBD1; CDR3: CASSGQGQPQHF; DNA: TGTGCCAGCAGTGGACAGGGCCAGCCCCAGCATTTT
V: TRBV5-1; size: many; J: TRBJ2-4; D: .; CDR3: CASSLATQARAKNIQYF; DNA: TGCGCCAGCAGCTTGGCCACCCAGGCGAGAGCCAAAAACATTCAGTACTTC
V: TRBV5-1; size: many; J: TRBJ1-1; D: TRBD1; CDR3: CASSPQPGTANTEAFF; DNA: TGCGCCAGCAGCCCACAACCAGGGACAGCGAACACTGAAGCTTTCTTT
V: TRBV12-3/TRBV12-4; size: many; J: TRBJ2-2; D: TRBD1; CDR3: CASSLRTGNGELFF; DNA: TGTGCCAGCAGTTTACGGACAGGGAACGGGGAGCTGTTTTTT
V: TRBV5-1; size: once; J: TRBJ2-1; D: TRBD1; CDR3: CASRLTGGLSYNEQFF; DNA: TGCGCCAGCAGACTCACAGGGGGCCTCTCCTACAATGAGCAGTTCTTC
V: TRBV7-2; size: many; J: TRBJ2-7; D: TRBD2; CDR3: CASSKRGVPIDEQYF; DNA: TGTGCCAGCAGCAAGCGGGGGGTCCCGATAGACGAGCAGTACTTC
V: TRBV5-1; size: many; J: TRBJ2-6; D: .; CDR3: CASSLRWTASGANVLTF; DNA: TGCGCCAGCAGCTTACGATGGACAGCCTCTGGGGCCAACGTCCTGACTTTC
V: TRBV5-1; size: few; J: TRBJ1-1; D: .; CDR3: CASSLGVREDTEAFF; DNA: TGCGCCAGCAGCTTGGGGGTTCGGGAGGACACTGAAGCTTTCTTT
V: TRBV5-6; size: many; J: TRBJ2-7; D: .; CDR3: CASSLGGGGEQYF; DNA: TGTGCCAGCAGCTTAGGTGGGGGCGGCGAGCAGTACTTC
V: TRBV12-3/TRBV12-4; size: once; J: TRBJ1-1; D: .; CDR3: CASSPDRPVYGEAFF; DNA: TGTGCCAGCAGTCCCGACAGGCCCGTCTACGGTGAAGCTTTCTTT
V: TRBV6-2/TRBV6-3; size: .; J: TRBJ2-7; D: .; CDR3: CASSSGGSKSYEQYF; DNA: TGTGCCAGCAGTTCCGGTGGTAGCAAATCCTACGAGCAGTACTTC
V: TRBV14; size: .; J: TRBJ1-2; D: .; CDR3: CASSGALRDYGYTF; DNA: TGTGCCAGCAGCGGGGCGTTACGTGACTATGGCTACACCTTC
V: TRBV12-3/TRBV12-4; size: .; J: TRBJ1-1; D: TRBD1; CDR3: CASSSGTGGVMNTEAFF; DNA: TGTGCCAGCAGTTCCGGGACAGGGGGCGTCATGAACACTGAAGCTTTCTTT
V: TRBV5-1; size: many; J: TRBJ1-5; D: .; CDR3: CASSLTVGQPQHF; DNA: TGCGCCAGCAGCTTGACGGTCGGTCAGCCCCAGCATTTT
V: TRBV6-1; size: many; J: TRBJ1-1; D: .; CDR3: CASILQGGGLNTEAFF; DNA: TGTGCCAGCATACTTCAAGGAGGAGGCTTGAACACTGAAGCTTTCTTT
V: TRBV3-1; size: many; J: TRBJ1-1; D: TRBD1; CDR3: CASSQVTGEAFF; DNA: TGTGCCAGCAGCCAAGTGACAGGGGAGGCTTTCTTT
V: TRBV30; size: few; J: TRBJ2-7; D: TRBD1; CDR3: CAWARDRDSYEQYF; DNA: TGTGCCTGGGCCCGGGACAGGGACTCCTACGAGCAGTACTTC
V: TRBV6-5; size: few; J: TRBJ2-2; D: TRBD1; CDR3: CASSYPGTGWTGELVF; DNA: TGTGCCAGCAGTTACCCGGGGACAGGATGGACCGGGGAGCTGGTTTTT
V: TRBV5-1; size: many; J: TRBJ2-7; D: .; CDR3: CASRLARSYEQYF; DNA: TGCGCCAGCAGACTCGCAAGGTCCTACGAGCAGTACTTC
V: TRBV6-2/TRBV6-3; size: .; J: TRBJ2-3; D: .; CDR3: CASSWLWRDTQYF; DNA: TGTGCCAGCAGTTGGTTATGGAGGGATACGCAGTATTTT
V: TRBV7-9; size: few; J: TRBJ2-5; D: TRBD2; CDR3: CASTKAGGPETQYF; DNA: TGTGCCAGCACCAAAGCGGGGGGGCCGGAGACCCAGTACTTC
V: TRBV5-1; size: many; J: TRBJ1-1; D: .; CDR3: CASSTYNANTEAFF; DNA: TGCGCCAGCAGCACCTACAACGCGAACACTGAAGCTTTCTTT
V: TRBV28; size: .; J: TRBJ2-2; D: .; CDR3: CASSNPGTGELFF; DNA: TGTGCCAGCAGTAACCCGGGGACCGGGGAGCTGTTTTTT
V: TRBV24-1; size: few; J: TRBJ2-5; D: .; CDR3: CATSVWPGRKQETQYF; DNA: TGTGCCACCAGTGTTTGGCCAGGGCGAAAACAAGAGACCCAGTACTTC
V: TRBV29-1; size: many; J: TRBJ2-7; D: .; CDR3: CSVADGSSYEQYF; DNA: TGCAGCGTCGCGGACGGGAGCTCCTACGAGCAGTACTTC
V: TRBV15; size: many; J: TRBJ1-1; D: .; CDR3: CATSSTGKSSNTEAFF; DNA: TGTGCCACCAGCAGTACAGGAAAGAGTTCGAACACTGAAGCTTTCTTT